This T cell receptor (beta chain) was sequenced for a study of blood T cell repertoires in COVID-19. The method was immunoSEQ multiplex PCR; TCRdb's version includes in-frame clones alone and lacks a portion of them. The data hold approximately 240,000 clones, with approximately 80% observed a single time. CDR3 length: 15 residues. The germline CDR1 and CDR2 sequences are SGHRS and YFSETQ. Unmatched junction bases numbered 4, after V lost 0 bases and J lost 5 bases. Sequenced input: PBMCs or T cells enriched from blood (not recorded which). This receptor was taken from a woman in her thirties or forties with acute COVID-19. The chain joins TRBV5-1 to TRBJ2-5; 10 bases are shared with TRBD2. Written as DNA, the CDR3 is TGCGCCAGCAGCTTGGGGTCTAGCGGGGGCGAGACCCAGTACTTC. Amino acids: CASSLGSSGGETQYF.